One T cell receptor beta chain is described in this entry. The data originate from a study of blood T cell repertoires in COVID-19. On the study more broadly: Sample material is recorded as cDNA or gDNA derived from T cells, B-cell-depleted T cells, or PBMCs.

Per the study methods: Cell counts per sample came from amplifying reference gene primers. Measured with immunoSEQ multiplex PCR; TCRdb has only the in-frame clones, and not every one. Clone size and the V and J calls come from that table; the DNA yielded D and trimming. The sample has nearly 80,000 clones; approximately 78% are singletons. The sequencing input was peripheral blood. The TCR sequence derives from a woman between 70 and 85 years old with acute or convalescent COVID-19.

The DNA for the CDR3 is TGCGCCAGCAGCGGGACAGCGAGCTCTGGGGCCAACGTCCTGACTTTC. It encodes CASSGTASSGANVLTF. The rearrangement joins TRBV5-1 to TRBJ2-6; TRBD1 matches 7 bases. This CDR3 region has 16 residues. With 4 bases clipped from V and 0 bases from J, the junction kept 4 bases outside the gene matches. CDR1 SGHRS and CDR2 YFSETQ come from the germline V gene.